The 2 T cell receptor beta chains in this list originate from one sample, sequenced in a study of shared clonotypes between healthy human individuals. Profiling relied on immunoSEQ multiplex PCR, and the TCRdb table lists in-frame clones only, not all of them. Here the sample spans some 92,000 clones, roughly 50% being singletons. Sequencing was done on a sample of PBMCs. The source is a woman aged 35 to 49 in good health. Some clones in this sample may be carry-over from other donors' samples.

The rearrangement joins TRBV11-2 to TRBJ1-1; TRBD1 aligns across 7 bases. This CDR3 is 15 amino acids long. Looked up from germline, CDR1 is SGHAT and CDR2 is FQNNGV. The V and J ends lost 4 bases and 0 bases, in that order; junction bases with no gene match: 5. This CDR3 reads CASSSQGGMNTEAFF. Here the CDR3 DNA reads TGTGCCAGCAGCTCCCAGGGGGGCATGAACACTGAAGCTTTCTTT.

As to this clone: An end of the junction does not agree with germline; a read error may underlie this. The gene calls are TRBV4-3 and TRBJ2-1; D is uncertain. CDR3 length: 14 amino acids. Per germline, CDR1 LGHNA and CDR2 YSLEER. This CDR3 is CASSHGRPYNGQFF. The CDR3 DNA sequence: TGCGCCAGCAGCCATGGGCGGCCCTACAATGGGCAGTTCTTC.